These 21 T cell receptor beta chains came from one sample sequenced in a study of cytomegalovirus exposure and HLA in healthy donors. PCR used 60 Vbeta primers and 13 Jbeta primers. The data were produced by immunoSEQ multiplex PCR, yet TCRdb's version contains in-frame clones alone and is incomplete. The table records roughly 89,000 clones, roughly 79% of them present only once. The sequencing sample was made of PBMCs. The source is a woman between 25 and 40 years old in good health and CMV-seronegative.

The chain couples TRBV28 to TRBJ1-4, with TRBD1 matching over 8 bases. V shed 5 bases, J shed 3 bases, and the junction held 5 bases outside the gene matches. CDR3 size: 15 residues. Looked up from germline, CDR1 is MDHEN and CDR2 is SYDVKM. CDR3 in DNA: TGTGCCAGCAGTACTAACAGGGGGTCTAATGAAAAACTGTTTTTT. Protein product: CASSTNRGSNEKLFF.

The chain joins TRBV6-5 to TRBJ1-1, with D perhaps TRBD1 (5 bases). The CDR3 contains 15 residues. Trimming pared 0 bases from V and 4 bases from J, leaving 12 bases between. In germline, CDR1 is MNHEY, CDR2 SVGAGI. The CDR3 sequence: CASSYSQGALTEAFF. The CDR3 bases are TGTGCCAGCAGTTACTCTCAAGGGGCGCTCACTGAAGCTTTCTTT.

The CDR3 is CASSATEMNTEAFF. Written as DNA, the CDR3 is TGTGCCAGCAGCGCCACAGAAATGAACACTGAAGCTTTCTTT. The chain is built from TRBV9 and TRBJ1-1; no definite D call. V was trimmed by 3 bases and J by 0 bases, leaving 9 bases between them. This CDR3 spans 14 amino acids. CDR1 is SGDLS, CDR2 YYNGEE, per germline.

V gene TRBV5-4 combines with J gene TRBJ1-1, with no clear D. V lost 6 bases to trimming and J lost 5 bases, with 20 bases between them. The V gene's germline CDR1 is SGHNT and CDR2 YYREEE (reference sequence). This CDR3 has 15 amino acids. The CDR3 region is CASKRPFGEGTEAFF. CDR3 DNA sequence: TGTGCCAGCAAACGTCCTTTCGGGGAAGGAACTGAAGCTTTCTTT.

CDR3 amino acids: CASSHGGPTAEQYF. The CDR3 DNA is TGTGCCAGCAGCCATGGCGGCCCTACGGCCGAGCAGTACTTC. The genes are TRBV6-5 and TRBJ2-7; no definite D call. The V end lost 6 bases, the J end lost 6 bases, and 18 bases lay between the germline ends. Per the germline V gene, CDR1 is MNHEY and CDR2 is SVGAGI. The CDR3 runs 14 residues.

This chain connects TRBV19 to TRBJ1-5; maybe TRBD1 (5 bases). CDR3 length equals 13 residues. CDR1 is LNHDA and CDR2 is SQIVND in the germline V gene (reference sequence). The ends were cut back, 5 bases at V and 4 bases at J, with 9 bases in the middle. CDR3 amino acids: CASSLSGNQPQHF. The DNA of the CDR3 is TGTGCCAGTAGTCTTTCAGGGAATCAGCCCCAGCATTTT.

The chain has TRBV7-2 and TRBJ2-2; the D is unclear. There are 14 residues in the CDR3. The V end lost 3 bases, the J end lost 6 bases, and 11 bases lay between the germline ends. Germline V gives CDR1 SGHTA, CDR2 FQGNSA. This chain's CDR3 is CASSFSMGAGELFF. The CDR3 coding sequence is TGTGCCAGCAGCTTTTCTATGGGCGCCGGGGAGCTGTTTTTT.

The V and J genes are TRBV7-3 and TRBJ2-7, with 10 bases aligning to TRBD2. Germline V gives CDR1 SGHTA, CDR2 FQGTGA. The CDR3 covers 14 residues. The J segment lost 6 bases and the V segment lost 4 bases, leaving 6 bases of the junction unmatched. The CDR3 region has the DNA TGTGCCAGCAGCTATCTAGCGGGAGCCCGCGAGCAGTACTTC. This translates into CASSYLAGAREQYF.

V and J are TRBV7-2 and TRBJ2-2; D remains unclear. The V gene lost 3 bases and the J gene lost 1 base, with 6 bases spanning the gap. The CDR3 spans 14 residues. Germline V lookup: CDR1 SGHTA, CDR2 FQGNSA. In DNA form, the CDR3 reads TGTGCCAGCAGCTTGCAGCGGAACACCGGGGAGCTGTTTTTT. It codes for CASSLQRNTGELFF.

The chain links TRBV19 to TRBJ1-4, with D uncertain. V gave up 5 bases and J gave up 12 bases, with 13 bases separating them. Germline V CDR1 and CDR2: LNHDA, SQIVND (reference sequence). The CDR3 covers 12 residues. The CDR3 region has the DNA TGTGCCAGTAGTCATTCCAGGCTGGAACTGTTTTTT. Translated, it gives CASSHSRLELFF.

On this clone itself: Other DNA sequences in the sample encode the same CDR3. The chain carries TRBV11-3 and TRBJ2-2; TRBD1 is a possible D gene (6 bases). CDR1 SGHNT and CDR2 YENEEA come from the germline V gene. Trimming shortened V by 3 bases and J by 4 bases, and 12 bases separated the two germline ends. The CDR3 is 15 amino acids. Here the CDR3 reads CASSLGAGATGELFF. Written as DNA, the CDR3 is TGTGCCAGCAGCTTGGGGGCAGGGGCCACCGGGGAGCTGTTTTTT.

The count of this clone is one. The chain is built from TRBV7-9 and TRBJ2-1, with 14 bases that match TRBD2. The CDR3 sequence is 17 residues long. Germline CDR1 and CDR2: SEHNR and FQNEAQ (reference sequence). V lost 5 bases, J lost 5 bases, and 8 bases stayed unmatched. The CDR3, as DNA: TGTGCCAGCAGCCCAGGGTGGGGACTAGCGGGAGACAATGAGCAGTTCTTC. Encoded protein: CASSPGWGLAGDNEQFF.

There are a few counts of this clone. The J gene is TRBJ1-1, the V gene TRBV5-4; D is unresolved. The V gene's germline CDR1 is SGHNT and CDR2 YYREEE (reference sequence). The CDR3 totals 15 residues. V gave up 0 bases and J gave up 6 bases, with 15 bases separating them. In DNA, the CDR3 is TGTGCCAGCAGCTTGGCCGAAGCAGCCCAGGCTGAAGCTTTCTTT. This codes for CASSLAEAAQAEAFF.

The gene calls are TRBV6-1 and TRBJ2-3, with TRBD2 identical over 7 bases. The CDR3 length is 18 residues. Losses at the gene ends were 0 bases for V and 4 bases for J; bases not matched to a gene: 13. Germline values: CDR1 MNHNS, CDR2 SASEGT. CDR3 sequence: CASSEASASGTRPDTQYF. Here the CDR3 DNA reads TGTGCCAGCAGTGAAGCGTCAGCTAGCGGAACAAGGCCAGATACGCAGTATTTT.

The chain couples TRBV9 to TRBJ1-2; 7 positions match TRBD1. The V gene end was trimmed by 3 bases and the J gene end by 4 bases; junction bases not matched to a gene: 9. The CDR3 has 15 amino acids. CDR1 and CDR2 (germline): SGDLS, YYNGEE. The CDR3 nucleotides read TGTGCCAGCAGCGGGGGACAGCCGCGAATCTATGGCTACACCTTC. This sequence encodes CASSGGQPRIYGYTF.

This clone was observed a few times. The rearrangement links TRBV7-3 to TRBJ2-2, with 8 bases matching TRBD1. V lost 5 bases to trimming and J lost 6 bases; unmatched junction nucleotides: 5. CDR1 is SGHTA, CDR2 FQGTGA, per germline. The CDR3 totals 14 residues. The CDR3 sequence: CASSIQGGPGELFF. The CDR3 DNA sequence: TGTGCCAGCAGCATACAGGGGGGCCCCGGGGAGCTGTTTTTT.

This clone has only one observation. The V and J genes are TRBV5-1 and TRBJ2-3; the match to TRBD1 covers 7 bases. The CDR3 is 13 residues long. V lost 4 bases and J lost 3; bases outside the gene matches: 2. Germline V gene sequence: CDR1 SGHRS, CDR2 YFSETQ. Here the CDR3 reads CASSVTGTDTQYF. The CDR3 DNA reads TGCGCCAGCAGCGTGACAGGGACAGATACGCAGTATTTT.

The rearrangement links TRBV15 to TRBJ2-3; 11 bases fit TRBD2. There are 15 residues in the CDR3. The germline CDR1 and CDR2 sequences are LNHNV and YYDKDF (reference sequence). V shed 5 bases, J shed 2 bases, and the junction held 3 bases outside the gene matches. Here the CDR3 DNA reads TGTGCCACCAGCCAGACTAGCGGGGCCACAGATACGCAGTATTTT. It codes for CATSQTSGATDTQYF.

The chain employs TRBV5-4 and TRBJ2-6; possible D gene TRBD1, 6 bases. The V end was cut by 5 bases, the J end by 2 bases, with 11 bases between. This CDR3 contains 15 residues. Germline lookup yields CDR1 SGHNT and CDR2 YYREEE (reference sequence). The CDR3 sequence: CASSRPGAGANVLTF. The DNA for the CDR3 is TGTGCCAGCAGTCGACCAGGGGCTGGGGCCAACGTCCTGACTTTC.

The chain has TRBV14 and TRBJ1-2; D unresolved. Looked up from germline, CDR1 is SGHDN and CDR2 is FVKESK. The CDR3 runs to 14 residues. Trimming shortened V by 4 bases and J by 3 bases, and 12 bases separated the two germline ends. The CDR3 protein is CASSRQVADYGYTF. The CDR3 nucleotides are TGTGCCAGCAGCCGCCAAGTGGCGGACTATGGCTACACCTTC.

The V call is TRBV5-1, the J call TRBJ2-7, with unresolved D. Trimming took off 0 bases at V and 3 bases at J, with 13 bases between the two ends. This CDR3 has 15 amino acids. Germline V lookup: CDR1 SGHRS, CDR2 YFSETQ. In nucleotides, the CDR3 is TGCGCCAGCAGCTTGGTACCAGACTCAAACTACGAGCAGTACTTC. This codes for CASSLVPDSNYEQYF.